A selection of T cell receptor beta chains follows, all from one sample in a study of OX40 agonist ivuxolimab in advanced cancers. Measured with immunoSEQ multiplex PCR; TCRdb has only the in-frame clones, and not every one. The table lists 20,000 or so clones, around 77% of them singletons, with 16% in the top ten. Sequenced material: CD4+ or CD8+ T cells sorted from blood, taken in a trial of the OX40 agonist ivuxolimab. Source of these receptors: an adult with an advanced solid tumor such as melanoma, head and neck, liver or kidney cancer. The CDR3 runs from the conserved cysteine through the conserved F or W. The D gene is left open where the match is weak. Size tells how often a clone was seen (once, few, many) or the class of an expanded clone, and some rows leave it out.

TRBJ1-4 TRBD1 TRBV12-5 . TGTGCTAGTGGTTTGGTACTGAGGACAGGAAGTGAAAAACTGTTTTTT CASGLVLRTGSEKLFF
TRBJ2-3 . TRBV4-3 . TGCGCCAGCAGCCAAGTACAGGGCGATCCAGATACGCAGTATTTT CASSQVQGDPDTQYF
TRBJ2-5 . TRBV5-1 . TGCGCCAGCAGCTTGGAAGAGTTTCAAGAGACCCAGTACTTC CASSLEEFQETQYF
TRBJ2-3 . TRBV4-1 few TGCGCCAGCAGCCAAGCCCGGTCTGGAGGGGATACGCAGTATTTT CASSQARSGGDTQYF
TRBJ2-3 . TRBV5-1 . TGCGCCAGCAGCTTGGGACTAGACAGGTCCTTCACAGATACGCAGTATTTT CASSLGLDRSFTDTQYF
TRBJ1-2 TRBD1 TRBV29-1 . TGCAGCGCCCCGGGACAGGGCGGCTATGGCTACACCTTC CSAPGQGGYGYTF
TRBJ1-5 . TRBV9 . TGTGCCAGCAGCCCAGAGGTTAGCAATCAGCCCCAGCATTTT CASSPEVSNQPQHF
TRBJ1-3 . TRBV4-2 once TGTGCCAGCAGCCAAGTGGGTAGCTCTGGAAACACCATATATTTT CASSQVGSSGNTIYF
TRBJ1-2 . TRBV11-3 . TGTGCCAGCAGCCGCAACCTGGGACGGCTTAACTATGGCTACACCTTC CASSRNLGRLNYGYTF
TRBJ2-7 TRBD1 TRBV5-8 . TGTGCCAGCAGCTTCGGGACAGGGGGCGTCGAGCAGTACTTC CASSFGTGGVEQYF